These T cell receptor beta chains were read from a single sample in a study of blood T cell repertoires in COVID-19. Generated by immunoSEQ multiplex PCR, the TCRdb table keeps only in-frame clones and is missing some. The sample lists under 200,000 clones, roughly 82% occurring once. The sample taken for sequencing was PBMCs or T cells enriched from blood (not recorded which). The receptors were gathered from an older woman with acute COVID-19. Both conserved end residues are part of each CDR3. The D gene is left open where the match is weak. Not all rows give a size; the values are once, few, many and, for expanded clones, a class.

d_gene	abundance	v_gene	j_gene	CDR3nt	CDR3aa
TRBD2	NA	TRBV7-2	TRBJ2-5	TGTGCCAGCAGCGAACAGACTAGCGGGGCGGAGACCCAGTACTTC	CASSEQTSGAETQYF
TRBD2	NA	TRBV5-1	TRBJ2-7	TGCGCCAGCAGCTTGGTCACTAGCGGGACAGTTCACTACGAGCAGTACTTC	CASSLVTSGTVHYEQYF
TRBD1	NA	TRBV10-3	TRBJ1-1	TGTGCCATCACTACGGGACAGGGACGGGATTTAGCTTTCTTT	CAITTGQGRDLAFF
NA	NA	TRBV19	TRBJ2-1	TGTGCCAGTAGTATAGATAGTCGGCGGTACAATGAGCAGTTCTTC	CASSIDSRRYNEQFF
NA	once	TRBV4-3	TRBJ1-6	TGCGCCAGCAGCCAAGGTTCCGAAATTAGTTCACCCCTCCACTTT	CASSQGSEISSPLHF
NA	NA	TRBV11-2	TRBJ2-3	TGTGCCAGCAGCTCTCGCCCCCGGACAGTATACACAGATACGCAGTATTTT	CASSSRPRTVYTDTQYF
NA	once	TRBV6-1	TRBJ1-2	TGTGCCAGCAGTGACCTCGCTCGAGGTGGCTACACCTTC	CASSDLARGGYTF
TRBD2	NA	TRBV4-2	TRBJ2-7	TGTGCCAGCAGCCATGCCGGGACTAGCGCCGAGCAGTACTTC	CASSHAGTSAEQYF
TRBD1	few	TRBV29-1	TRBJ1-2	TGCAGCGTCAGCAGGACAGGGGGTAACTATGGCTACACCTTC	CSVSRTGGNYGYTF
TRBD1	NA	TRBV2	TRBJ2-2	TGTGCCAGCCTCGACAGGGTTAGAACCGGGGAGCTGTTTTTT	CASLDRVRTGELFF
NA	NA	TRBV7-2	TRBJ1-6	TGTGCCAGCACCCCCCGTAGCTCCTATAATTCACCCCTCCACTTT	CASTPRSSYNSPLHF
NA	NA	TRBV19	TRBJ2-1	TGTGCCAGTAGAGGATATAGCGGCATTCTTTCTGAGCAGTTCTTC	CASRGYSGILSEQFF
TRBD2	NA	TRBV4-3	TRBJ2-5	TGCGCCAGCAGCCCCAGACTAGCGGGGGAGACCCAGTACTTC	CASSPRLAGETQYF
NA	NA	TRBV21-1	TRBJ1-1	TGTGCCAGCAGCACCAGGGGCCCCACTGAAGCTTTCTTT	CASSTRGPTEAFF
NA	NA	TRBV11-3	TRBJ1-3	TGTGCCAGCAGCTTTGGCCAAGGAAACACCATATATTTT	CASSFGQGNTIYF
NA	NA	TRBV29-1	TRBJ1-1	TGCAGCGTTGCATTCGGGATCTTTGGTACTGAAGCTTTCTTT	CSVAFGIFGTEAFF
NA	few	TRBV15	TRBJ1-4	TGTGCCACCAGCAGGCCGGGGGGTAATGAAAAACTGTTTTTT	CATSRPGGNEKLFF
NA	few	TRBV25-1	TRBJ1-1	TGTGCCATCCAGACAAGGATGGGCACTGAAGCTTTCTTT	CAIQTRMGTEAFF
NA	NA	TRBV30	TRBJ1-4	TGTGCCTGGAGCCGGTGGAATGAAAAACTGTTTTTT	CAWSRWNEKLFF
TRBD1	NA	TRBV25-1	TRBJ1-2	TGTGCCAGCAGTGAATCGGGCAGGGGGGAACGGAACTATGGCTACACCTTC	CASSESGRGERNYGYTF
TRBD1	NA	TRBV6-5	TRBJ1-5	TGTGCCAGCAGTTACTCCCAGGGGGAACATCAGCCCCAGCATTTT	CASSYSQGEHQPQHF
NA	NA	TRBV3-1/TRBV3-2	TRBJ1-5	TGTGCCAGCAGCCCGGACGGGGATCATCGACCCCAGCATTTT	CASSPDGDHRPQHF
TRBD1	NA	TRBV19	TRBJ1-4	TGTGCCAGTAGCCGTGGACAGGGAGAAAAACTGTTTTTT	CASSRGQGEKLFF
TRBD2	NA	TRBV5-5	TRBJ2-5	TGTGCCAGCAGCGTCGGACTAGCGGGGGGCCAAGAGACCCAGTACTTC	CASSVGLAGGQETQYF
NA	NA	TRBV9	TRBJ1-1	TGTGCCAGCAGCTCACGTTGGGGGCTGGACACTGAAGCTTTCTTT	CASSSRWGLDTEAFF
NA	once	TRBV7-6	TRBJ1-1	TGTGCCAGCAGACCAGACAGACTTGAAGCTTTCTTT	CASRPDRLEAFF
TRBD1	once	TRBV6-5	TRBJ1-6	TGTGCCAGCAGTCCCGACAGGGAGTCCTCACCCCTCCACTTT	CASSPDRESSPLHF
NA	NA	TRBV7-9	TRBJ1-2	TGTGCCAGCAGTAAACAGGGAAACTATGGCTACACCTTC	CASSKQGNYGYTF
TRBD1	few	TRBV5-1	TRBJ2-5	TGCGCCAGCAGCTTGGGGGACAGGGGAATAGAGACCCAGTACTTC	CASSLGDRGIETQYF
NA	few	TRBV7-9	TRBJ1-5	TGTGCCAGCAGCCCCGGGCAGGGGATTAATCAGCCCCAGCATTTT	CASSPGQGINQPQHF
NA	many	TRBV30	TRBJ2-3	TGTGCCTGGAGCTTAACAGGGACAGATACGCAGTATTTT	CAWSLTGTDTQYF
TRBD2	NA	TRBV25-1	TRBJ2-3	TGTGCCAGCAGTGAATTCAGCGGGAGGGCCCGGGATACGCAGTATTTT	CASSEFSGRARDTQYF
TRBD2	NA	TRBV18	TRBJ2-2	TGTGCCAGCTCCGGGACTAGCGGGGCGAACACCGGGGAGCTGTTTTTT	CASSGTSGANTGELFF
NA	NA	TRBV4-3	TRBJ1-2	TGCGCCAGCAGCCGGGCAGGGCGCTTCGGCTACACCTTC	CASSRAGRFGYTF
NA	NA	TRBV7-2	TRBJ2-5	TGTGCCAGCTCCAGCAGGGCGTTCCAAGAGACCCAGTACTTC	CASSSRAFQETQYF
TRBD1	NA	TRBV12-3/TRBV12-4	TRBJ1-2	TGTGCCAGCAGCAGACAGGGGGCGGATGGCTACACCTTC	CASSRQGADGYTF
NA	NA	TRBV3-1/TRBV3-2	TRBJ2-3	TGTGCCAGCAGCCAGGACTCTAGCACAGATACGCAGTATTTT	CASSQDSSTDTQYF
NA	NA	TRBV6-5	TRBJ2-7	TGTGCCACTGCGGGCAGGGGATTGGGGGAGCAGTACTTC	CATAGRGLGEQYF
TRBD1	NA	TRBV7-2	TRBJ1-2	TGTGCCAGCACCGAGCAGATGACAGGGTTGAGCGGCTACACCTTC	CASTEQMTGLSGYTF
NA	NA	TRBV12-2	TRBJ1-5	TGTGCAAGTCGCTATCCGGACCGGGACAGAACTAATCAGCCCCAGCATTTT	CASRYPDRDRTNQPQHF
TRBD1	NA	TRBV7-2	TRBJ1-5	TGTGCCAGCAGCACCGGGACAGTGCTAGGACCCCAGCATTTT	CASSTGTVLGPQHF
NA	NA	TRBV6-5	TRBJ1-2	TGTGCCAGCAGTTCTCAGGACTTTAACTATGGCTACACCTTC	CASSSQDFNYGYTF
NA	NA	TRBV5-5	TRBJ2-6	TGTGCCAGCAGCCCATTAGTATCTGGGGCCAACGTCCTGACTTTC	CASSPLVSGANVLTF
NA	NA	TRBV7-2	TRBJ1-2	TGTGCCAGCAGCTCGGGGACGGAGGGCCTCTATGGCTACACCTTC	CASSSGTEGLYGYTF
NA	NA	TRBV3-1/TRBV3-2	TRBJ1-1	TGTGCCAGCAGCCAAGTGAAGGAGGGAAGGACTGAAGCTTTCTTT	CASSQVKEGRTEAFF
NA	NA	TRBV4-3	TRBJ2-7	TGCGCCAGCAGCCAAGAGCTGTGGGGCCCTAGGGAGCAGTACTTC	CASSQELWGPREQYF
NA	few	TRBV19	TRBJ2-2	TGTGCCTCGGGGGAGAACACCGGGGAGCTGTTTTTT	CASGENTGELFF
NA	NA	TRBV4-3	TRBJ1-1	TGCGCCAGCAGCCACCGTGCTTGGGGCTTTACCCTCGGGGCTTTCTTT	CASSHRAWGFTLGAFF
NA	few	TRBV6-2/TRBV6-3	TRBJ1-2	TGTGCCAGCAGTTACGGAGGGTTGGTCTCCATATTTAATGGCTACACCTTC	CASSYGGLVSIFNGYTF
NA	NA	TRBV7-9	TRBJ2-1	TGTGCCAGCAGCTTAACGAGGGCGCGGTACAATGAGCAGTTCTTC	CASSLTRARYNEQFF
NA	NA	TRBV19	TRBJ1-5	TGTGCCAGTAGTATTCTTGATCAGGGTAGCAATCAGCCCCAGCATTTT	CASSILDQGSNQPQHF
TRBD2	once	TRBV4-2	TRBJ2-5	TGTGCCAGCAGCCAAGCGACTAGCGGGAGCAGAGAGACCCAGTACTTC	CASSQATSGSRETQYF
NA	NA	TRBV9	TRBJ1-3	TGTGCCAGCAGCGTAGGGCTGTGGAACACCATATATTTT	CASSVGLWNTIYF
NA	NA	TRBV9	TRBJ2-2	TGTGCCAGCAGCGTAGAACCAGGGGGGCGGGAGCTGTTTTTT	CASSVEPGGRELFF
NA	NA	TRBV7-9	TRBJ2-2	TGTGCCAGCAGCCCCCCCGTAGGGGTTGGGACCGGGGAGCTGTTTTTT	CASSPPVGVGTGELFF
NA	NA	TRBV16	TRBJ2-1	TGTGCCAGCAGCCATTCCTTGCGGCTAGCGAAACACAATGAGCAGTTCTTC	CASSHSLRLAKHNEQFF